These 21 T cell receptor beta chains originate from one sample sequenced in a study of blood T cell repertoires in COVID-19 (dated by TCRdb to the early 2020s). Library preparation employed the immunoSEQ multiplex PCR assay. The table comes from immuneACCESS by way of TCRdb, which keeps in-frame sequences with V and J called. Part of the clones is missing from these tables; in studies checked, under half for an unresolved V gene and the rest for unknown reasons. The sample contains 70,000 to 95,000 clones, around four fifths of them found a single time. Roughly 12% of the sample lies in the top ten. Sequenced: peripheral blood. The receptor set was obtained from a woman aged 65 to 85 with active or convalescent COVID-19.

The gene calls are TRBV10-1 and TRBJ2-7; possibly TRBD1 for D (6 bases). The germline V gene encodes CDR1 WNHNN and CDR2 SYGVQD (reference sequence). The CDR3 is made up of 14 amino acids. Trimming took off 6 bases at V and 0 bases at J, with 12 bases between the two ends. In nucleotides, the CDR3 is TGCGCCAGCAGGAACAGGGAAAGCTCCTACGAGCAGTACTTC. As protein: CASRNRESSYEQYF.

The J gene is TRBJ2-7, the V gene TRBV19, with 10 bases identical to TRBD1. This CDR3 comprises 13 residues. The V and J ends lost 5 bases and 5 bases, in that order; junction bases with no gene match: 3. Germline values: CDR1 LNHDA, CDR2 SQIVND (reference sequence). CDR3 sequence (DNA): TGTGCCAGTAGTCCCGGGACAGGGGACGAGCAGTACTTC. It is translated as CASSPGTGDEQYF.

This clone came up a few times. V usage is TRBV4-1 and J usage is TRBJ1-1; 7 positions agree with TRBD1. The V gene's germline CDR1 is MGHRA and CDR2 YSYEKL. CDR3 length: 14 amino acids. V was pared by 4 bases and J by 2 bases, with 4 bases of the junction left unmatched. CDR3 protein: CASSPRQGNTEAFF. The DNA of the CDR3 is TGCGCCAGCAGCCCCCGACAGGGTAACACTGAAGCTTTCTTT.

The chain carries TRBV7-2 and TRBJ2-5; 11 nucleotides match TRBD2. Germline loops: CDR1 SGHTA, CDR2 FQGNSA. This CDR3 has 17 residues. The J segment lost 5 bases and the V segment lost 1 base, leaving 9 bases of the junction unmatched. The CDR3: CASSLVPSGGLWETQYF. Here the CDR3 DNA reads TGTGCCAGCAGCTTAGTGCCTAGCGGGGGGCTTTGGGAGACCCAGTACTTC.

This clone was recorded many times. The chain couples TRBV4-3 to TRBJ1-6; TRBD1 might be the D (5 bases). CDR3 size: 15 residues. The V and J ends lost 1 base and 7 bases respectively, with 11 bases between them. The germline V gene has CDR1 LGHNA and CDR2 YSLEER. CDR3 coding DNA: TGCGCCAGCAGCCAAGGTCACGGGGGGAATTCACCCCTCCACTTT. It codes for CASSQGHGGNSPLHF.

This clone was detected only once. The CDR3 loop reads CASSTSVRQGAEQYF. The CDR3 DNA reads TGTGCCAGCAGCACGAGCGTAAGACAGGGGGCCGAGCAGTACTTC. This sequence joins TRBV11-2 and TRBJ2-7, with 10 bases identical to TRBD1. Germline CDR1 SGHAT, CDR2 FQNNGV. The V and J ends lost 5 bases and 6 bases, in that order; junction bases with no gene match: 10. The CDR3 totals 15 residues.

The chain carries TRBV18 and TRBJ2-5, with D perhaps TRBD1 (6 bases). The V and J ends lost 6 bases and 0 bases respectively, with 11 bases between them. The CDR3 totals 14 residues. Germline V gives CDR1 KGHSH, CDR2 LQKENI. CDR3 protein: CASSQGQYQETQYF. The DNA of the CDR3 is TGTGCCAGCTCCCAAGGACAGTACCAAGAGACCCAGTACTTC. Together with reference TRBV18 and TRBJ2-5, the CDR3 gives the full variable domain: NAGVMQNPRHLVRRRGQEARLRCSPMKGHSHVYWYRQLPEEGLKFMVYLQKENIIDESGMPKERFSAEFPKEGPSILRIQQVVRGDSAAYFCASSQGQYQETQYFGPGTRLLVL.

The genes are TRBV4-1 and TRBJ1-5, with a tentative D call TRBD1 (6 bases). This CDR3 is 16 amino acids long. CDR1 and CDR2 (germline): MGHRA, YSYEKL. V was cut by 0 bases and J by 4 bases, with 13 bases left in between. The CDR3 nucleotides are TGCGCCAGCAGCCAAGAGGGCGGCAGGGGAAATCAGCCCCAGCATTTT. It specifies CASSQEGGRGNQPQHF.

This clone was seen a handful of times. The chain employs TRBV5-1 and TRBJ2-7, with 7 positions matching TRBD1. This CDR3 has 12 amino acids. Trimming at V came to 6 bases and at J to 6 bases, leaving 6 bases not matched to a gene. Germline lookup yields CDR1 SGHRS and CDR2 YFSETQ. The CDR3, as DNA: TGCGCCAGCAAGGGTCCAGGGGGCGAGCAGTACTTC. The encoded protein is CASKGPGGEQYF. The full variable domain, rest sourced from reference TRBV5-1 and TRBJ2-7, is KAGVTQTPRYLIKTRGQQVTLSCSPISGHRSVSWYQQTPGQGLQFLFEYFSETQRNKGNFPGRFSGRQFSNSRSEMNVSTLELGDSALYLCASKGPGGEQYFGPGTRLTVT.

The chain has TRBV7-9 and TRBJ1-4; tentative D call: TRBD1 (5 bases). The V end was cut by 5 bases, the J end by 10 bases, with 11 bases between. CDR1 is SEHNR, CDR2 FQNEAQ, per germline (reference sequence). CDR3 size: 12 residues. The DNA for the CDR3 is TGTGCCAGCAGCCGGGGGGGAGGAAAACTGTTTTTT. Its protein product is CASSRGGGKLFF.

This clone was recorded a few times. V and J are TRBV10-3 and TRBJ1-1; no reliable D call. CDR3 size: 13 residues. Between the trimmed V and J ends, which lost 10 bases and 7 bases, there was a span of 19 bases. The germline V gene has CDR1 ENHRY and CDR2 SYGVKD. CDR3 sequence reads: CATRFQDGLEAFF. CDR3 coding DNA: TGTGCCACCCGATTCCAGGATGGCCTTGAAGCTTTCTTT.

This chain uses TRBV6-2 or TRBV6-3 with TRBJ1-5; D is ambiguous. CDR1 is MNHEY and CDR2 is SVGEGT in the germline V gene. V was shortened by 5 bases and J by 1 base, with 15 bases between the two germline ends. This CDR3 spans 16 amino acids. CDR3 in DNA: TGTGCCAGCAGTGCCCGGACTTCAAGAAGCAATCAGCCCCAGCATTTT. Translation gives CASSARTSRSNQPQHF.

The rearrangement joins TRBV7-2 to TRBJ1-1, with 7 nucleotides matching TRBD1. This CDR3 has 15 residues. Germline-derived CDR1 and CDR2 are SGHTA and FQGNSA. After removal of 4 bases from V and 2 bases from J, the junction contained 7 bases not matched to a gene. CDR3 sequence (DNA): TGTGCCAGCAGCTGGGGGGACAGAGCTAACACTGAAGCTTTCTTT. The encoded protein is CASSWGDRANTEAFF.

The rearrangement joins TRBV19 to TRBJ2-1; D is unresolved. The CDR3 contains 12 residues. Trimming pared 2 bases from V and 4 bases from J, leaving 3 bases between. Germline V gives CDR1 LNHDA, CDR2 SQIVND (reference sequence). The CDR3 region has the DNA TGTGCCAGTAGTATACCGTACAATGAGCAGTTCTTC. Protein product: CASSIPYNEQFF.

The V and J genes are TRBV18 and TRBJ1-2; 7 bases line up with TRBD1. In germline, CDR1 is KGHSH, CDR2 LQKENI. The CDR3 covers 16 residues. J lost 0 bases, V lost 6 bases, and 10 bases had no gene match. This CDR3 is CASSQYTGEANYGYTF. Here the CDR3 DNA reads TGTGCCAGCTCCCAATATACAGGGGAAGCTAACTATGGCTACACCTTC.

This clone was counted a few times. The chain links TRBV6-2 or TRBV6-3 to TRBJ2-2, with 9 bases aligning to TRBD2. This CDR3 has 15 amino acids. Trimming cost V 5 bases and J 3 bases; bases outside gene matches: 4. Germline V gene data show CDR1 as MNHEY and CDR2 as SVGEGT. The CDR3 reads CASSTLAGYTGELFF. The CDR3 region has the DNA TGTGCCAGCAGTACACTAGCGGGCTACACCGGGGAGCTGTTTTTT.

V gene TRBV5-5 combines with J gene TRBJ2-5; TRBD2 matches 11 bases. J gave up 5 bases and V 0 bases, and 9 bases lay outside the gene matches. Germline V lookup: CDR1 SGHKS, CDR2 YYEKEE (reference sequence). There are 17 residues in the CDR3. For the CDR3, the DNA is TGTGCCAGCAGCTTGGGTCGTAGCGGGGGGGCCGGTGAGACCCAGTACTTC. It encodes CASSLGRSGGAGETQYF.

This clone was seen more than once but under ten times. This sequence joins TRBV7-2 and TRBJ2-2, with no clear D. Germline V gene sequence: CDR1 SGHTA, CDR2 FQGNSA. The CDR3 is 15 amino acids. The V and J ends lost 1 base and 5 bases respectively, with 11 bases between them. The CDR3 is CASSLGPGSTGELFF. The CDR3 nucleotides are TGTGCCAGCAGCTTAGGGCCAGGCTCAACCGGGGAGCTGTTTTTT.

The chain carries TRBV18 and TRBJ1-1, with a possible D match to TRBD1 (5 bases). CDR3 length equals 14 residues. Trimming took off 5 bases at V and 0 bases at J, with 10 bases between the two ends. From germline, CDR1 is KGHSH and CDR2 LQKENI. DNA for the CDR3: TGTGCCAGCTCATCGACAGACCTGAACACTGAAGCTTTCTTT. Its translation: CASSSTDLNTEAFF.

This clone was counted a single time. The chain is built from TRBV19 and TRBJ2-6; D remains unclear. The V end was cut by 5 bases, the J end by 5 bases, with 10 bases between. This CDR3 has 14 residues. Germline V gives CDR1 LNHDA, CDR2 SQIVND (reference sequence). The CDR3 reads CASSSPSRANVLTF. In DNA form, the CDR3 reads TGTGCCAGTAGTTCCCCCTCCCGGGCCAACGTCCTGACTTTC.

V gene TRBV7-2 combines with J gene TRBJ2-2; weak D call: TRBD1 (6 bases). Germline CDR1 reads SGHTA; CDR2 reads FQGNSA. This CDR3 is 15 amino acids long. V was shortened by 2 bases and J by 0 bases, with 7 bases between the two germline ends. Written as DNA, the CDR3 is TGTGCCAGCAGCTTAAGGGGGACGAACACCGGGGAGCTGTTTTTT. Its protein product is CASSLRGTNTGELFF. Based on the CDR3 plus reference TRBV7-2 and TRBJ2-2, the full variable domain is GAGVSQSPSNKVTEKGKDVELRCDPISGHTALYWYRQSLGQGLEFLIYFQGNSAPDKSGLPSDRFSAERTGGSVSTLTIQRTQQEDSAVYLCASSLRGTNTGELFFGEGSRLTVL.